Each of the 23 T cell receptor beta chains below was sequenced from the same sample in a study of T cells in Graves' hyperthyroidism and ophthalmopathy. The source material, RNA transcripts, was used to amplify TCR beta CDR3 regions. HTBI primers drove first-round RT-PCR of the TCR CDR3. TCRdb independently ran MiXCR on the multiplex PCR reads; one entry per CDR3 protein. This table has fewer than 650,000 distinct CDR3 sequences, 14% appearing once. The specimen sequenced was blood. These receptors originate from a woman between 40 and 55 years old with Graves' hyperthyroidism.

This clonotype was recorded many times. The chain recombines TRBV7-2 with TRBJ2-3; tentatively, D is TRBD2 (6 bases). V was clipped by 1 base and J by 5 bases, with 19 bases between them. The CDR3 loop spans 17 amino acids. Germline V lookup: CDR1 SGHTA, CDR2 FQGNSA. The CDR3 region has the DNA TGTGCCAGCAGCTTAGTGTTAGCTAGCGAGGGATTAGATACGCAGTATTTT. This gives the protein CASSLVLASEGLDTQYF.

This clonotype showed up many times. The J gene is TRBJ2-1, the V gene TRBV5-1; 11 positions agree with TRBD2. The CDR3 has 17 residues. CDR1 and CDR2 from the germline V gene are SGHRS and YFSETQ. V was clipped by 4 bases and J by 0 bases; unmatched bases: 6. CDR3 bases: TGCGCCAGCAGCCGGACTAGCGGGTATACCTCCTACAATGAGCAGTTCTTC. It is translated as CASSRTSGYTSYNEQFF.

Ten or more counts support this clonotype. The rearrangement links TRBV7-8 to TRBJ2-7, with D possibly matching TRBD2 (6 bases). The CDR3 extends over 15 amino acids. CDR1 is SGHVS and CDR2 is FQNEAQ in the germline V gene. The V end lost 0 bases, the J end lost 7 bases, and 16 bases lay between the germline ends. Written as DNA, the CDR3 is TGTGCCAGCAGCTTAGCGAGGGACTCTCTCTTGGAGCAGTACTTC. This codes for CASSLARDSLLEQYF. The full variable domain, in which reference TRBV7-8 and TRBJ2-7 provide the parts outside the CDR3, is GAGVSQSPRYKVAKRGQDVALRCDPISGHVSLFWYQQALGQGPEFLTYFQNEAQLDKSGLPSDRFFAERPEGSVSTLKIQRTQQEDSAVYLCASSLARDSLLEQYFGPGTRLTVT.

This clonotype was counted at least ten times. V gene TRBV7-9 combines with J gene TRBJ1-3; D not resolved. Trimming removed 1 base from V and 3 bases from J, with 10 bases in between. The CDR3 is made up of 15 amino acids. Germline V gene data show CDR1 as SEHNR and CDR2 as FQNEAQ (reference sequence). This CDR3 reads CASSLGSGLGNTIYF. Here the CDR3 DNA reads TGTGCCAGCAGCTTAGGTAGCGGCCTTGGAAACACCATATATTTT.

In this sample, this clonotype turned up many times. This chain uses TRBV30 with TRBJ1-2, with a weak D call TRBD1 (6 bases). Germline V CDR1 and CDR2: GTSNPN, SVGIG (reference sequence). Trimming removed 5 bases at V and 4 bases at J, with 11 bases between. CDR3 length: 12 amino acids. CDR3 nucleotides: TGTGCCTGGTGGACAGCCAGCTATGGCTACACCTTC. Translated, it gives CAWWTASYGYTF.

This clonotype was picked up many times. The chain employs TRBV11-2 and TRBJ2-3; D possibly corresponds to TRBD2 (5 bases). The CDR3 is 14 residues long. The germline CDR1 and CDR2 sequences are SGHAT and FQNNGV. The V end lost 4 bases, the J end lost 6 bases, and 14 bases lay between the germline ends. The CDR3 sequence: CASSSDFVADTQYF. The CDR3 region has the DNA TGTGCCAGCAGCTCGGACTTCGTGGCGGATACGCAGTATTTT.

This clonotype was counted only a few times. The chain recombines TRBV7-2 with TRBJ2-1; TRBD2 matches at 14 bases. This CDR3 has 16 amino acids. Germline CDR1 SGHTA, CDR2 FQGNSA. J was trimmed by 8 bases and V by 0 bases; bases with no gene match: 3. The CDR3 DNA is TGTGCCAGCAGCTTAGCGCCGGGACTAGCGGGAGATGAGCAGTTCTTC. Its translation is CASSLAPGLAGDEQFF.

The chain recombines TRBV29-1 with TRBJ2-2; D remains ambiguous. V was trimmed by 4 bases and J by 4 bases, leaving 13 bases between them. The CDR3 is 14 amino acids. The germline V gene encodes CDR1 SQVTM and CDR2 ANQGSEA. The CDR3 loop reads CSVGDVHSTGELFF. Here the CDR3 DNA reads TGCAGCGTTGGGGATGTACACTCCACCGGGGAGCTGTTTTTT.

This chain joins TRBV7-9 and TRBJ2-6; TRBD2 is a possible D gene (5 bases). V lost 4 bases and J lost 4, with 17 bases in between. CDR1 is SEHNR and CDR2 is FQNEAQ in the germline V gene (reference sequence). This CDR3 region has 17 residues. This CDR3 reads CASSSFRRGSGANVLTF. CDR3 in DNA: TGTGCCAGCAGCTCATTTAGACGAGGGTCAGGGGCCAACGTCCTGACTTTC.

The CDR3 spells CASRQRVYSNQPQHF. CDR3 DNA: TGTGCCAGTAGACAGCGAGTCTATAGCAATCAGCCCCAGCATTTT. The rearrangement uses TRBV19 and TRBJ1-5, with D unresolved. Trimming stripped 6 bases from V and 0 bases from J, with 12 bases between. The germline gives CDR1 LNHDA, CDR2 SQIVND (reference sequence). This CDR3 region has 15 residues.

DNA of the CDR3: TGTGCCACCAGCAGCGGAAACGCAGGGGTCTCTGGAAACACCATATATTTT. Protein sequence: CATSSGNAGVSGNTIYF. The rearrangement uses TRBV15 and TRBJ1-3; D perhaps matches TRBD1 (6 bases). The germline V gene has CDR1 LNHNV and CDR2 YYDKDF (reference sequence). There are 17 residues in the CDR3. V was trimmed by 3 bases and J by 0 bases, leaving 15 bases between them.

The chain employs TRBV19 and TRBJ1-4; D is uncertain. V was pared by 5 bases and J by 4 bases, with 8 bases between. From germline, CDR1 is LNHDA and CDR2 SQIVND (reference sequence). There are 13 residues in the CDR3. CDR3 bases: TGTGCCAGTAGTCCACAGCGTAATGAAAAACTGTTTTTT. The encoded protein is CASSPQRNEKLFF.

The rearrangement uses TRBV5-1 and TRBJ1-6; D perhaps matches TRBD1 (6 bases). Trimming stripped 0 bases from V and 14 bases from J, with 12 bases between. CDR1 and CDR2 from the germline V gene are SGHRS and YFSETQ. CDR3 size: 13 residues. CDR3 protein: CASSLGPGGTLHF. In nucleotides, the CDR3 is TGCGCCAGCAGCTTGGGGCCGGGGGGCACCCTCCACTTT.

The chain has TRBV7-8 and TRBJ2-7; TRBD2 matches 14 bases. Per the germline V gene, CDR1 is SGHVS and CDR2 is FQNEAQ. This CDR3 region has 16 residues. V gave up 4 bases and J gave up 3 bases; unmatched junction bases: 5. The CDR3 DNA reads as TGTGCCAGCAGCTCGGGACTAGCGGGAGACAACTACGAGCAGTACTTC. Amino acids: CASSSGLAGDNYEQYF.

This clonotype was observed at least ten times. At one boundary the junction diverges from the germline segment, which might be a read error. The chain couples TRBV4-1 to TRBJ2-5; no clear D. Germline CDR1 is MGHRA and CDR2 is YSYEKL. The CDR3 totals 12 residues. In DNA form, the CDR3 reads TGTGCCAGCAGCCAGGATCAAGAGACCCAGTACTTC. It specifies CASSQDQETQYF.

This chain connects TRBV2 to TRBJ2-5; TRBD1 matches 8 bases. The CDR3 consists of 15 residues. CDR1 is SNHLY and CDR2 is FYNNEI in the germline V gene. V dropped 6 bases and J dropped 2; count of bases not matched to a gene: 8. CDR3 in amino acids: CASRGDRWGQETQYF. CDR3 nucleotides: TGTGCCAGCAGGGGGGACAGGTGGGGGCAAGAGACCCAGTACTTC.

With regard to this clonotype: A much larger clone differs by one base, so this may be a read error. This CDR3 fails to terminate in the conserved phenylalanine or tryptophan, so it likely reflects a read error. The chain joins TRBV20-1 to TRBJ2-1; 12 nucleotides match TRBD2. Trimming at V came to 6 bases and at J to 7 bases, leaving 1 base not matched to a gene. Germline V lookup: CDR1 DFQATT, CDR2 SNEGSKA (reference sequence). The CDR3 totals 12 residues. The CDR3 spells CSAGTSGNEQFS. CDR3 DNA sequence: TGCAGTGCCGGGACTAGCGGGAATGAGCAGTTCTCC.

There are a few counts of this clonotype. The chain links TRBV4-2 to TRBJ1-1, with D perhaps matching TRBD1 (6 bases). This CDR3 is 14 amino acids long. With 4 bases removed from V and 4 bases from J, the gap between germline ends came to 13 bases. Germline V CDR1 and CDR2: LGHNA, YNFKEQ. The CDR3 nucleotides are TGTGCCAGCAGCCTATTGACAGGCCCCACTGAAGCTTTCTTT. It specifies CASSLLTGPTEAFF.

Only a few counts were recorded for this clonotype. CDR3 nucleotides: TGTGCCTGGAGTAGGGACAAACATGGCTACACCTTC. Translation: CAWSRDKHGYTF. This sequence joins TRBV30 and TRBJ1-2; tentatively, D is TRBD1 (6 bases). CDR1 is GTSNPN and CDR2 is SVGIG in the germline V gene (reference sequence). With 2 bases removed from V and 6 bases from J, the gap between germline ends came to 10 bases. CDR3 length: 12 residues.

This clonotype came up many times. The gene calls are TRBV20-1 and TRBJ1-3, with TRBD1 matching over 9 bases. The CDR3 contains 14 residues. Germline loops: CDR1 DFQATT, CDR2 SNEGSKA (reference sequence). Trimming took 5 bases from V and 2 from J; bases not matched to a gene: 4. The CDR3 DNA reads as TGCAGTGCTTCGGACAGGGGTCCTGGAAACACCATATATTTT. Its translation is CSASDRGPGNTIYF.

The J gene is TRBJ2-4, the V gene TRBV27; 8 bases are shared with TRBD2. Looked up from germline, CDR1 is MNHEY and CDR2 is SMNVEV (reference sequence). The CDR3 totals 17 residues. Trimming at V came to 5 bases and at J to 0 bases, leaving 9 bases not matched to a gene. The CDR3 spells CASSAGGTTLAKNIQYF. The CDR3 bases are TGTGCCAGCAGTGCGGGGGGTACTACCCTAGCCAAAAACATTCAGTACTTC.

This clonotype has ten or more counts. The CDR3 DNA reads TGTGCCAGCAGCGTAGAATCCTCGGCGGGAGGGCGAAAAGATACGCAGTATTTT. Protein product: CASSVESSAGGRKDTQYF. The rearrangement links TRBV9 to TRBJ2-3; 9 nucleotides match TRBD2. From germline, CDR1 is SGDLS and CDR2 YYNGEE. This CDR3 is 18 amino acids long. Trimming at V came to 0 bases and at J to 5 bases, leaving 13 bases not matched to a gene. Supplemented by reference TRBV9 and TRBJ2-3, the full variable domain reads DSGVTQTPKHLITATGQRVTLRCSPRSGDLSVYWYQQSLDQGLQFLIQYYNGEERAKGNILERFSAQQFPDLHSELNLSSLELGDSALYFCASSVESSAGGRKDTQYFGPGTRLTVL.

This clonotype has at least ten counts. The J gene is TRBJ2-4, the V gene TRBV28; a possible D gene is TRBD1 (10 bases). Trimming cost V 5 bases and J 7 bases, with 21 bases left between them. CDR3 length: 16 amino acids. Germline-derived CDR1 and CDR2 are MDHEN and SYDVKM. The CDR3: CASSPRQGAGGNIQYF. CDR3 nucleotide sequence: TGTGCCAGCAGTCCCCGACAGGGGGCGGGAGGGAACATTCAGTACTTC. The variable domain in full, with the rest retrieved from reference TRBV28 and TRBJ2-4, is DVKVTQSSRYLVKRTGEKVFLECVQDMDHENMFWYRQDPGLGLRLIYFSYDVKMKEKGDIPEGYSVSREKKERFSLILESASTNQTSMYLCASSPRQGAGGNIQYFGAGTRLSVL.